This TCR beta chain was captured in a study of T cell changes during pregnancy in multiple sclerosis. The method was immunoSEQ multiplex PCR; TCRdb's version includes in-frame clones alone and lacks a portion of them. The table lists about 75,000 clones, around 90% of them singletons, with 0.7% to 0.9% in the top ten. The CDR3 is made up of 14 amino acids. Specimen: peripheral blood, collected in the first trimester of pregnancy. This receptor was taken from a female donor in good health, enrolled as a control in a pregnancy study. This chain joins TRBV21-1 and TRBJ1-5; the table assigns TRBD1, which was not confirmed against the DNA. TRBV21-1 is a known pseudogene. In DNA, the CDR3 is TGTGCCAGCAGCAAAACATGGGGGCGTCAGCCCCAGCATTTT. Amino acids: CASSKTWGRQPQHF.